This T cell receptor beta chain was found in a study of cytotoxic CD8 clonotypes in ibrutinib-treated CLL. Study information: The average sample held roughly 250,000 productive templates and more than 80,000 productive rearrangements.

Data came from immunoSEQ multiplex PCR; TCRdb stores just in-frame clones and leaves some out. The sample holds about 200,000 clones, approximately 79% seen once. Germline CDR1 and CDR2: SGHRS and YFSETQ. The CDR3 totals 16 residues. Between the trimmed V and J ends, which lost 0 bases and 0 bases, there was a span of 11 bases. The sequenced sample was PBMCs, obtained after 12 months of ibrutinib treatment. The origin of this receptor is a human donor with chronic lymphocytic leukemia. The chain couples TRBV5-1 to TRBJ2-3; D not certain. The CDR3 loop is CASSLGAGFSTDTQYF. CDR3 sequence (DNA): TGCGCCAGCAGCTTGGGGGCCGGCTTTAGCACAGATACGCAGTATTTT. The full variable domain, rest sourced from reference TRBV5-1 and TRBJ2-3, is KAGVTQTPRYLIKTRGQQVTLSCSPISGHRSVSWYQQTPGQGLQFLFEYFSETQRNKGNFPGRFSGRQFSNSRSEMNVSTLELGDSALYLCASSLGAGFSTDTQYFGPGTRLTVL.